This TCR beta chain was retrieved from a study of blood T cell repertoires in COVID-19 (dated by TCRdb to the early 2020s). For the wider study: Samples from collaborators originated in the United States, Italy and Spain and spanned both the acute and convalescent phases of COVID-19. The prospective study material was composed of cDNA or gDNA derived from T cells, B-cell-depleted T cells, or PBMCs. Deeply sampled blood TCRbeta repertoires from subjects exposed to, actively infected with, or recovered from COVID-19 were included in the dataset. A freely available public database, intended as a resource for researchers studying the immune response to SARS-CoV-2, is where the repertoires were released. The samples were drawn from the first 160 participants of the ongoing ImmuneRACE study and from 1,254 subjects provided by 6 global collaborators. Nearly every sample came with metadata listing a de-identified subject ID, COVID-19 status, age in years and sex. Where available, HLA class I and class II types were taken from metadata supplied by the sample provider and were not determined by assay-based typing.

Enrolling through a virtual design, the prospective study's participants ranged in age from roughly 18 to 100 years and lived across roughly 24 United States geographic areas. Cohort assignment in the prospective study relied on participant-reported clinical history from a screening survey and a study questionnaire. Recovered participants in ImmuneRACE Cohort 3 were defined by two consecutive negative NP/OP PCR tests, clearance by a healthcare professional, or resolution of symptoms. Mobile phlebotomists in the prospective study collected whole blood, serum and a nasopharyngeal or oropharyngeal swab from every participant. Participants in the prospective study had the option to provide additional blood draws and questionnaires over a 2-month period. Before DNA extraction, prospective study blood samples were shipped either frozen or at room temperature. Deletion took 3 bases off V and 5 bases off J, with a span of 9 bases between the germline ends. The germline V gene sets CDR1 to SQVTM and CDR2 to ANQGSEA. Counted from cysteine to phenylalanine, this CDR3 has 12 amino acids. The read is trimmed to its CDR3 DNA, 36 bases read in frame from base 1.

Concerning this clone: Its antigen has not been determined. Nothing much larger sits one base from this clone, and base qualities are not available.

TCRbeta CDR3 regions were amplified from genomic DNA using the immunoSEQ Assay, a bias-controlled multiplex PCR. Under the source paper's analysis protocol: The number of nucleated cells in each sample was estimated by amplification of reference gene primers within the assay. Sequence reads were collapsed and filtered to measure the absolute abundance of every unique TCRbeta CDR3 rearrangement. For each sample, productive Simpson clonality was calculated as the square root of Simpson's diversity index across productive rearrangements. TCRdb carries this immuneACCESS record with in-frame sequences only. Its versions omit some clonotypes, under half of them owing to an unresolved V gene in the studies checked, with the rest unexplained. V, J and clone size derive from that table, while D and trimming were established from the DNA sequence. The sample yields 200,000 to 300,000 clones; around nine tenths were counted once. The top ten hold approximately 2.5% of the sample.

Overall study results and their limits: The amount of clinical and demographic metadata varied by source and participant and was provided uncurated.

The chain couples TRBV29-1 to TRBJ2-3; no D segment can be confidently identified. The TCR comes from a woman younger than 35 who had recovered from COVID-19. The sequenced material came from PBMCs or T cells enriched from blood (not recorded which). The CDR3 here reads CSVEPGLDTQYF. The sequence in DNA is TGCAGCGTTGAGCCCGGTCTAGATACGCAGTATTTT.